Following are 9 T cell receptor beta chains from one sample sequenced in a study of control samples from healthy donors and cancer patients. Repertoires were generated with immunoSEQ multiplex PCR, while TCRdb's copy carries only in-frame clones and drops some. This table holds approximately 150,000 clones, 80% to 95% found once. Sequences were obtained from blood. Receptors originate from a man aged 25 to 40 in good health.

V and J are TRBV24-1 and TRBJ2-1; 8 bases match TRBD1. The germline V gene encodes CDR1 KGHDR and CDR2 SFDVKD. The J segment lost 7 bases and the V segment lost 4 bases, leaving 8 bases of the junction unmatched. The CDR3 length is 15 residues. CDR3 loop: CATSEPTRTGNEQFF. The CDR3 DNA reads TGTGCCACCAGTGAACCTACGAGGACAGGGAATGAGCAGTTCTTC.

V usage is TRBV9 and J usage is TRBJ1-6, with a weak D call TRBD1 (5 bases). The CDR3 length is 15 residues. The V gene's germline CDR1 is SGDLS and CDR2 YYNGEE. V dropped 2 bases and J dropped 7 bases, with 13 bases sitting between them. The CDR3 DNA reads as TGTGCCAGCAGCGTCGCCGGGACCGAGAATTCACCCCTCCACTTT. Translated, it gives CASSVAGTENSPLHF.

The CDR3 bases are TGCGCCAGCAGCTTTCCAGACAACTATGGCTACACCTTC. Amino acids: CASSFPDNYGYTF. V and J are TRBV5-1 and TRBJ1-2; D uncertain. The V end was cut by 2 bases, the J end by 2 bases, with 7 bases between. Germline CDR1 SGHRS, CDR2 YFSETQ. CDR3 length equals 13 residues. Supplemented by reference TRBV5-1 and TRBJ1-2, the full variable domain reads KAGVTQTPRYLIKTRGQQVTLSCSPISGHRSVSWYQQTPGQGLQFLFEYFSETQRNKGNFPGRFSGRQFSNSRSEMNVSTLELGDSALYLCASSFPDNYGYTFGSGTRLTVV.

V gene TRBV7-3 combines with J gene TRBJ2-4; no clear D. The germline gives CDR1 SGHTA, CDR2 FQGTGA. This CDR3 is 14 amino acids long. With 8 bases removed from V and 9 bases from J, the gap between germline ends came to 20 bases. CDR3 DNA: TGTGCCAGCCGGTGGGTCCCCTTAGGCGGCATTCAGTACTTC. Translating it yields CASRWVPLGGIQYF.

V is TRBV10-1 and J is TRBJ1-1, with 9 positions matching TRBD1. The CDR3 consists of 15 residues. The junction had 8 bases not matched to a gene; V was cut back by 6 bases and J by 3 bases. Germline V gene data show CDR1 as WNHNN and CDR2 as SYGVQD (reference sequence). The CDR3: CASRAGTGRDTEAFF. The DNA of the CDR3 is TGCGCCAGCAGAGCCGGGACAGGGAGGGACACTGAAGCTTTCTTT.

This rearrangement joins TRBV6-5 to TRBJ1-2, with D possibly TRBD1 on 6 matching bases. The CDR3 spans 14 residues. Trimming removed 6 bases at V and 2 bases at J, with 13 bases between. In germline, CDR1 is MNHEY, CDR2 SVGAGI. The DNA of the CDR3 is TGTGCCAGCAGCCCCGGACAGCGAAACTATGGCTACACCTTC. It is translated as CASSPGQRNYGYTF.

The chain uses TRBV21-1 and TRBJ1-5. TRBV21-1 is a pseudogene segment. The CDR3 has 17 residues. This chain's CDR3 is CASSKGVGRISNQPQHF. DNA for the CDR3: TGTGCCAGCAGCAAAGGCGTAGGGCGGATTAGCAATCAGCCCCAGCATTTT.

CDR3 DNA sequence: TGTGCCAGTAGTATAGTCGCGGGGACGGGTGAGCAGTTCTTC. It is translated as CASSIVAGTGEQFF. The V and J genes are TRBV19 and TRBJ2-1, with a tentative D call TRBD2 (6 bases). The V gene lost 1 base and the J gene lost 9 bases, with 13 bases spanning the gap. Germline V gives CDR1 LNHDA, CDR2 SQIVND (reference sequence). This CDR3 has 14 amino acids.

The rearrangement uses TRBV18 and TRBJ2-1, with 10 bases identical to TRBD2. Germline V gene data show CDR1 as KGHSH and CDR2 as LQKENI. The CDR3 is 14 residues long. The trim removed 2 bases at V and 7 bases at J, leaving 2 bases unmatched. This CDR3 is CASSPKREGNEQFF. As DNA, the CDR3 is TGTGCCAGCTCACCAAAGCGGGAGGGGAATGAGCAGTTCTTC.